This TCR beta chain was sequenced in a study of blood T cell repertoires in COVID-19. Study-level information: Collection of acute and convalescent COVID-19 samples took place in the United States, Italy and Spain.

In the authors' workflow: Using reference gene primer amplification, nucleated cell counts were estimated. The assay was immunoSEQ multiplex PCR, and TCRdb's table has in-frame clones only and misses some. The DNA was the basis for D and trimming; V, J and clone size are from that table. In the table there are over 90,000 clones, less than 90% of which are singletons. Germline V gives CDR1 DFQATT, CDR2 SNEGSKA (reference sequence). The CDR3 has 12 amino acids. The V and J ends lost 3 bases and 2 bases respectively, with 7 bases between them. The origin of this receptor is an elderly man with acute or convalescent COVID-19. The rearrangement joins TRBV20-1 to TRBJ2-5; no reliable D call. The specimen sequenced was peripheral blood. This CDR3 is CSASPQQETQYF. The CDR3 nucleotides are TGCAGTGCTAGTCCCCAGCAAGAGACCCAGTACTTC.